This is a list of T cell receptor beta chains from one sample in a study of blood T cell repertoires in COVID-19. The data were produced by immunoSEQ multiplex PCR, yet TCRdb's version contains in-frame clones alone and is incomplete. This repertoire shows 190,000 or so clones, 85% to 90% found once; its top ten account for approximately 0.64%. Sequenced material: peripheral blood. The receptors shown here come from a man aged 45-65 years with acute or convalescent COVID-19. Both conserved end residues are part of each CDR3. Fields, in order: V gene, clone size, CDR3 length, J gene, D gene, CDR3 DNA, CDR3 protein. A D gene is named only where the DNA matches it firmly. For some rows the clone size is stated as once, few or many, or as a class when expanded; others skip it.

>TRBV5-1|few|14|TRBJ1-1|-
TGCGCCAGCAGCAGCGGGATGGGGAACACTGAAGCTTTCTTT
CASSSGMGNTEAFF
>TRBV18|-|14|TRBJ2-3|-
TGTGCCAGCTCACCACCGACTAACACAGATACGCAGTATTTT
CASSPPTNTDTQYF
>TRBV7-2|-|14|TRBJ2-5|-
TGTGCCAGCAGCTCGATTAGCGAACAAGAGACCCAGTACTTC
CASSSISEQETQYF
>TRBV10-3|-|15|TRBJ2-5|-
TGTGCCATCAGTGATATGGGGGCAAACCAAGAGACCCAGTACTTC
CAISDMGANQETQYF
>TRBV15|-|14|TRBJ1-1|-
TGTGCCACCAGCAGAGACGACAGGAACACTGAAGCTTTCTTT
CATSRDDRNTEAFF
>TRBV15|-|17|TRBJ2-6|-
TGTGCCACCAGCAGAGATCTCCCGGGCTCTGGGGCCAACGTCCTGACTTTC
CATSRDLPGSGANVLTF
>TRBV5-1|-|14|TRBJ2-1|TRBD1
TGCGCCAGCAGCGCCGGGACAGTAGACAATGAGCAGTTCTTC
CASSAGTVDNEQFF
>TRBV4-2|-|16|TRBJ2-1|TRBD2
TGTGCCAGCAGCCAAGTAGGGACTAGCGGCAACAATGAGCAGTTCTTC
CASSQVGTSGNNEQFF
>TRBV7-2|-|15|TRBJ2-3|TRBD1
TGTGCCAGCAGCTGGAGGACAGGGGGCACAGATACGCAGTATTTT
CASSWRTGGTDTQYF
>TRBV9|few|16|TRBJ2-2|TRBD2
TGTGCCAGCAGCCTAACTAGCGGAGCGAACACCGGGGAGCTGTTTTTT
CASSLTSGANTGELFF
>TRBV7-2|-|17|TRBJ1-3|-
TGTGCCAGCAGCTTTTTGGTCAACACAGGGTCCGGAAACACCATATATTTT
CASSFLVNTGSGNTIYF
>TRBV27|-|18|TRBJ1-2|-
TGTGCCAGCAGCCCTCAGGTTCCCAGCCCATTAGAAGACTATGGCTACACCTTC
CASSPQVPSPLEDYGYTF
>TRBV10-3|-|18|TRBJ2-2|TRBD2
TGTGCCATCAGGGCGACTAGCGGGGGGTCCGATGGCACCGGGGAGCTGTTTTTT
CAIRATSGGSDGTGELFF
>TRBV7-9|-|15|TRBJ2-1|TRBD2
TGTGCCAGCAGCCAAACCGGACTAGCGGGATCTCGGGAGTTCTTC
CASSQTGLAGSREFF
>TRBV15|-|16|TRBJ1-1|-
TGTGCCACCAGCAGAGATCGCACCCTCCGGGGGACTGAAGCTTTCTTT
CATSRDRTLRGTEAFF
>TRBV7-3|-|15|TRBJ2-1|-
TGTGCCAGCAGCTTAACCTCGGGAGAAGGAGGAGAGCAGTTCTTC
CASSLTSGEGGEQFF
>TRBV2|-|14|TRBJ2-3|-
TGTGCCAGCAGGGCCCCCAGTCCCACAGATACGCAGTATTTT
CASRAPSPTDTQYF
>TRBV12-3/TRBV12-4|-|12|TRBJ2-7|-
TGTGCCAGCAGTTTGGTGGGGCACGAGCAGTACTTC
CASSLVGHEQYF
>TRBV28|-|15|TRBJ1-1|TRBD1
TGTGCCAGCAGTTTATGGGGCAGGGGGCATACTGAAGCTTTCTTT
CASSLWGRGHTEAFF
>TRBV5-1|-|15|TRBJ2-1|TRBD1
TGCGCCAGCAGCCCCATGGGACAGGCAATCAATGAGCAGTTCTTC
CASSPMGQAINEQFF
>TRBV7-9|-|13|TRBJ2-5|TRBD1
TGTGCCAGCGCCCGGGACAGTCAAGAGACCCAGTACTTC
CASARDSQETQYF
>TRBV4-3|-|14|TRBJ1-4|-
TGCGCCAGCAGCCAGGGCAGGGTAAACGAAAAACTGTTTTTT
CASSQGRVNEKLFF
>TRBV7-2|-|14|TRBJ2-1|-
TGTGCCAGCAGCTTATGGGCAGGCGACAATGAGCAGTTCTTC
CASSLWAGDNEQFF
>TRBV3-1/TRBV3-2|once|16|TRBJ2-3|TRBD2
TGTGCCAGCAGCTCGGGACTAGCGGGGAGCACAGATACGCAGTATTTT
CASSSGLAGSTDTQYF
>TRBV6-2/TRBV6-3|-|13|TRBJ1-2|-
TGTGCCAGCAGTTACGGAGGGCCGTATGGCTACACCTTC
CASSYGGPYGYTF
>TRBV24-1|-|13|TRBJ2-5|TRBD1
TGTGCCACCAGTGGAGGGGGCCCAGAGACCCAGTACTTC
CATSGGGPETQYF
>TRBV2|-|14|TRBJ1-5|-
TGTGCCAGCTTGGCCGGATTGCCAGGGCAGCCCCAGCATTTT
CASLAGLPGQPQHF
>TRBV28|once|18|TRBJ2-7|TRBD2
TGTGCCAGCAGTTCCCTTCCGGGACTAGCGGGAGGTGTTTACGAGCAGTACTTC
CASSSLPGLAGGVYEQYF
>TRBV19|-|15|TRBJ1-2|TRBD1
TGTGCCAGTAACTCGATAGACAGGGTTGGCTATGGCTACACCTTC
CASNSIDRVGYGYTF
>TRBV7-3|-|19|TRBJ2-1|TRBD2
TGTGCCAGCAGCAAAGGGACTAGCGGGAGGGCGGGCTCCTACAATGAGCAGTTCTTC
CASSKGTSGRAGSYNEQFF
>TRBV3-1/TRBV3-2|-|13|TRBJ2-2|-
TGTGCCACCTCGGACACGAACACCGGGGAGCTGTTTTTT
CATSDTNTGELFF
>TRBV12-3/TRBV12-4|-|11|TRBJ2-3|-
TGTGCCAGCAGTTCGGGGGATACGCAGTATTTT
CASSSGDTQYF
>TRBV4-1|-|20|TRBJ2-6|TRBD1
TGCGCCAGCAGCCAAACCCCCCAGACAGGGGGCGCAGGGGGGGCCAACGTCCTGACTTTC
CASSQTPQTGGAGGANVLTF
>TRBV18|-|15|TRBJ2-1|TRBD2
TGTGCCAGCTCACCGTGGCTAGCGGGAGGCACTGAGCAGTTCTTC
CASSPWLAGGTEQFF
>TRBV18|-|19|TRBJ2-3|TRBD2
TGTGCCAGCTCACCAAGGCTAGCGGGGGACCACCCGGGGGCAGATACGCAGTATTTT
CASSPRLAGDHPGADTQYF
>TRBV29-1|few|16|TRBJ1-5|TRBD1
TGCAGCGTTGAGAGGGATACAGGGGGGTGCAATCAGCCCCAGCATTTT
CSVERDTGGCNQPQHF
>TRBV5-1|-|15|TRBJ2-7|-
TGCGCCAGCAGCTTGGAAGCGGCTGGAGCCTACGAGCAGTACTTC
CASSLEAAGAYEQYF
>TRBV7-3|-|16|TRBJ2-6|-
TGTGCCAGCCGACGGGTGGGGGCCTCTGGGGCCAACGTCCTGACTTTC
CASRRVGASGANVLTF
>TRBV5-1|once|15|TRBJ2-1|TRBD1
TGCGCCAGCAGCTTGGGACAGGGGCCCTACAATGAGCAGTTCTTC
CASSLGQGPYNEQFF
>TRBV6-1|few|13|TRBJ1-1|-
TGTGCCAGCAGCGCCACGGACAGTGCTGAAGCTTTCTTT
CASSATDSAEAFF
>TRBV10-3|-|13|TRBJ1-4|-
TGTGCCATCAGTGAAAGGACAAATGAAAAACTGTTTTTT
CAISERTNEKLFF
>TRBV7-8|-|17|TRBJ2-1|-
TGTGCCAGCAGCTTAGGTTCCAGGGTGGATCCGTACAATGAGCAGTTCTTC
CASSLGSRVDPYNEQFF
>TRBV19|-|14|TRBJ2-5|-
TGTGCCAGTAGTCCACTAGGGTCGGGGGAGACCCAGTACTTC
CASSPLGSGETQYF
>TRBV7-2|-|16|TRBJ1-5|-
TGTGCCAGCAGCTTAACAAAAACAGGGTTCAATCAGCCCCAGCATTTT
CASSLTKTGFNQPQHF
>TRBV11-2|-|16|TRBJ2-1|TRBD2
TGTGCCAGCAGCGTGCTACTAGCGTCTTTCGGAAATGAGCAGTTCTTC
CASSVLLASFGNEQFF
>TRBV19|once|15|TRBJ1-2|TRBD1
TGTGCCAGTAGTAATTCCGGGACAGGCGTCTATGGCTACACCTTC
CASSNSGTGVYGYTF
>TRBV15|once|17|TRBJ2-1|-
TGTGCCACCAGCAGAGAGGGGGTGGGAGGAGCCTACAATGAGCAGTTCTTC
CATSREGVGGAYNEQFF
>TRBV7-9|-|13|TRBJ1-1|-
TGTGCCAGCAGCTTATTCAGGGAAGCTGAAGCTTTCTTT
CASSLFREAEAFF
>TRBV27|-|12|TRBJ2-1|-
TGTGCCAGCAGGTTGGCCGGAGAGAGGCAGTTCTTC
CASRLAGERQFF
>TRBV5-8|-|14|TRBJ2-7|-
TGTGCCAGCAGCTTGTGGCAGGGGAGCTACGAGCAGTACTTC
CASSLWQGSYEQYF
>TRBV6-2/TRBV6-3|-|16|TRBJ2-2|-
TGTGCCAGCAGTTACCTAATTACTACTAGGTCCGGGGAGCTGTTTTTT
CASSYLITTRSGELFF
>TRBV7-2|-|15|TRBJ2-5|TRBD1
TGTGCCAGCAGCTTGACAGGGGGAGAGGAAGAGACCCAGTACTTC
CASSLTGGEEETQYF
>TRBV9|once|16|TRBJ2-2|TRBD1
TGTGCCAGCGGCGCGGGACAGGGGATCAACACCGGGGAGCTGTTTTTT
CASGAGQGINTGELFF
>TRBV12-3/TRBV12-4|-|13|TRBJ1-5|-
TGTGCCAGCAGTTCCAATAGCAATCAGCCCCAGCATTTT
CASSSNSNQPQHF
>TRBV5-1|-|16|TRBJ2-7|TRBD1
TGCGCCAGCAGCTTGGCCGGACAGGAAATTCCGTACGAGCAGTACTTC
CASSLAGQEIPYEQYF
>TRBV29-1|-|12|TRBJ2-7|TRBD1
TGCAGCGCCGTGGGACAGGGCTACGAGCAGTACTTC
CSAVGQGYEQYF
>TRBV4-3|-|17|TRBJ1-4|-
TGCGCCAGCAGCCAGGATCCCTCCGACAGGTATAATGAAAAACTGTTTTTT
CASSQDPSDRYNEKLFF
>TRBV7-3|-|14|TRBJ2-5|-
TGTGCCAGCAGCCCAGGGACAAACCAAGAGACCCAGTACTTC
CASSPGTNQETQYF
>TRBV2|-|17|TRBJ2-5|TRBD1
TGTGCCAGCAGCTTAACCGGGACAGCGAACCAGCAAGAGACCCAGTACTTC
CASSLTGTANQQETQYF